The source of this TCR beta chain is a study of blood T cell repertoires in COVID-19. Study-level information: Donors in the United States, Italy and Spain gave samples during acute or convalescent COVID-19. Sources were T cells, B-cell-depleted T cells, or PBMCs; the material itself was cDNA or gDNA.

Participants, about 18 to 90 years old, spanned fewer than 25 US areas. Two negative PCRs, clearance, or symptom resolution were required of recovered Cohort 3 donors. Generated by immunoSEQ multiplex PCR, the TCRdb table keeps only in-frame clones and is missing some. Of some 400,000 clones listed, 85% to 90% were seen once; the top ten hold roughly 1.1%. This clone was picked up one time. This sequence was found in a man aged 25-45 years who had recovered from COVID-19. The material sequenced was PBMCs or T cells enriched from blood (not recorded which).

CDR3 nucleotide sequence: TGCGCCAGCAGCTTGGTAGCGGGAGGGCCGGGCAATGAGCAGTTCTTC. Translated: CASSLVAGGPGNEQFF. J is TRBJ2-1 and V is TRBV5-1; 11 bases map to TRBD2. Germline-derived CDR1 and CDR2 are SGHRS and YFSETQ. The CDR3 runs 16 residues. V was pared by 0 bases and J by 6 bases, with 5 bases of the junction left unmatched.